This TCR beta chain is drawn from a study of neurological immune-mediated disorders. After removal of 5 bases from V and 4 bases from J, the junction contained 15 bases not matched to a gene. The CDR3 is 17 residues long. The V gene's germline CDR1 is SGHVS and CDR2 FNYEAQ. The method for making cDNA was 5'RACE, and it used 10-nucleotide random UMIs. Every sequencing run produced over 190 million TCR-beta sequences that came from 15-18 subjects. TCRdb reanalysed the 5' RACE reads using MiXCR and keeps one entry per CDR3 protein. The sample holds more than 50,000 distinct CDR3 sequences, roughly 3.9% seen once. Study-wide findings and caveats: None of the CDR3 amino acid sequences of expanded clones recurred across subjects, suggesting private repertoires in all groups. TCR clonal expansion peaked in HTLV-1-associated myelopathy patients and was lowest in multiple sclerosis patients.

To note about this clonotype: Antigen: not known.

The clonotype originates from a man aged 25-45 years with multiple sclerosis. The chain couples TRBV7-6 to TRBJ2-3; TRBD2 aligns across 7 bases. The sequencing sample was made of PBMCs. Here the CDR3 DNA reads TGTGCCAGCAGCCAACTCATAGCGGGTCGGAGGGCAGATACGCAGTATTTT. This codes for CASSQLIAGRRADTQYF.